This passage covers 17 T cell receptor beta chains from one sample sequenced in a study of blood T cell repertoires in COVID-19. Sequencing was performed with immunoSEQ multiplex PCR; in TCRdb, only in-frame clones are kept and a portion is missing. The sample lists a few hundred thousand clones, approximately 90% occurring once. The sample taken for sequencing was PBMCs or T cells enriched from blood (not recorded which). The receptors come from a man aged 18-30 years who had recovered from COVID-19.

V usage is TRBV6-2 or TRBV6-3 and J usage is TRBJ2-2; 10 positions match TRBD2. The CDR3 consists of 17 residues. The V gene's germline CDR1 is MNHEY and CDR2 SVGEGT. Losses at the gene ends were 0 bases for V and 3 bases for J; bases not matched to a gene: 4. The CDR3 region is CASSYSTAGGDTGELFF. CDR3 nucleotide sequence: TGTGCCAGCAGTTACTCGACAGCGGGAGGGGACACCGGGGAGCTGTTTTTT.

The chain combines TRBV7-3 with TRBJ1-2; weak D call: TRBD1 (5 bases). Between the trimmed V and J ends, which lost 3 bases and 4 bases, there was a span of 18 bases. Germline V lookup: CDR1 SGHTA, CDR2 FQGTGA. This CDR3 has 16 residues. CDR3 nucleotides: TGTGCCAGCAGCTTCCCCATGGGGCCACGGAGCTATGGCTACACCTTC. Protein sequence: CASSFPMGPRSYGYTF.

The gene calls are TRBV7-8 and TRBJ1-2; 9 bases line up with TRBD1. Germline V gene data show CDR1 as SGHVS and CDR2 as FQNEAQ. Trimming cost V 4 bases and J 8 bases; bases outside gene matches: 14. The CDR3 runs 16 residues. The CDR3 nucleotides are TGTGCCAGCAGCTCAGATGGAATACAGGGGGCGCGGGGCTACACCTTC. Its protein is CASSSDGIQGARGYTF.

The CDR3: CASSQEGTGLGGYTF. In DNA form, the CDR3 reads TGTGCCAGCAGCCAAGAAGGGACAGGCCTGGGTGGCTACACCTTC. The chain is built from TRBV3-1 (or the pseudogene TRBV3-2) and TRBJ1-2; 8 bases map to TRBD1. Germline V gives CDR1 LGHDT, CDR2 YNNKEL (reference sequence). Unmatched junction bases numbered 7, after V lost 0 bases and J lost 7 bases. The CDR3 sequence is 15 residues long.

The J gene is TRBJ1-2, the V gene TRBV14; TRBD1 aligns across 8 bases. Germline trimming cut 4 bases from V and 8 bases from J; bases unmatched to any gene: 3. This CDR3 has 12 residues. Looked up from germline, CDR1 is SGHDN and CDR2 is FVKESK. CDR3 sequence: CASSRTGSGYTF. The CDR3 region has the DNA TGTGCCAGCAGCCGGACAGGGTCGGGCTACACCTTC.

This chain links TRBV19 with TRBJ1-1; no clear D. The CDR3 consists of 15 residues. Germline-derived CDR1 and CDR2 are LNHDA and SQIVND (reference sequence). Trimming took 3 bases from V and 1 from J, leaving 12 bases between them. The CDR3 DNA reads as TGTGCCAGTAGTATCCGCGGGTTATCGAACACTGAAGCTTTCTTT. Translated, it gives CASSIRGLSNTEAFF.

The V gene is TRBV28, the J gene TRBJ2-1; 7 nucleotides align to TRBD1. The junction had 7 bases not matched to a gene; V was cut back by 6 bases and J by 5 bases. CDR3 length: 14 residues. Germline-derived CDR1 and CDR2 are MDHEN and SYDVKM. CDR3 nucleotides: TGTGCCAGCAGACAGGGACAGACGAACAATGAGCAGTTCTTC. As protein: CASRQGQTNNEQFF.

The chain employs TRBV10-1 and TRBJ2-7; D is unclear. The germline V gene has CDR1 WNHNN and CDR2 SYGVQD (reference sequence). The CDR3 contains 13 residues. V gave up 7 bases and J gave up 5 bases, with 15 bases separating them. CDR3 coding DNA: TGCGCCAGCATCGAGGATGGGTTTCACGAGCAGTACTTC. It specifies CASIEDGFHEQYF.

This rearrangement joins TRBV28 to TRBJ1-5, with D possibly TRBD1 on 6 matching bases. The CDR3 contains 20 residues. Germline CDR1 MDHEN, CDR2 SYDVKM. V lost 5 bases, J lost 0 bases, and 26 bases lay in between. CDR3 DNA sequence: TGTGCCAGCAGTGGCTTGGGTGACAGGACCGACTATTATAGCAATCAGCCCCAGCATTTT. Translated, it gives CASSGLGDRTDYYSNQPQHF.

J is TRBJ2-1 and V is TRBV7-7; 8 bases line up with TRBD1. J was trimmed by 7 bases and V by 0 bases; bases with no gene match: 11. CDR3 length: 17 amino acids. CDR1 is SSHAT, CDR2 FNYEAQ, per germline (reference sequence). As DNA, the CDR3 is TGTGCCAGCAGCTTAGCGGTCGGCGACAGGGGCTTAAATGAGCAGTTCTTC. Residues: CASSLAVGDRGLNEQFF.

The V gene is TRBV5-1, the J gene TRBJ1-1; 11 bases are shared with TRBD1. The CDR3 length is 16 residues. The V segment lost 2 bases and the J segment 5 bases; nucleotides outside the gene matches: 8. Germline V gene sequence: CDR1 SGHRS, CDR2 YFSETQ. CDR3 loop: CASSFFGTGGDTEAFF. CDR3 coding DNA: TGCGCCAGCAGCTTTTTCGGGACAGGGGGTGATACTGAAGCTTTCTTT.

In this sample, this clone turned up once. The chain recombines TRBV6-5 with TRBJ2-1; 7 bases match TRBD1. Germline V gene data show CDR1 as MNHEY and CDR2 as SVGAGI. The CDR3 runs 13 residues. Trimming removed 7 bases from V and 2 bases from J; junction bases left unmatched: 2. Here the CDR3 reads CASKGTAYNEQFF. The CDR3 bases are TGTGCCAGCAAGGGGACAGCCTACAATGAGCAGTTCTTC.

In nucleotides, the CDR3 is TGTGCCAGCAGTTTAATGGGCGGGGTTGAGCAGTTCTTC. Translating it yields CASSLMGGVEQFF. The V and J genes are TRBV12-3 or TRBV12-4 and TRBJ2-1; D possibly corresponds to TRBD2 (6 bases). The CDR3 extends over 13 amino acids. Trimming left V 2 bases short and J 9 bases short, with 11 bases between.

V and J are TRBV6-2 or TRBV6-3 and TRBJ2-4; a possible D gene is TRBD2 (6 bases). The ends were cut back, 2 bases at V and 3 bases at J, with 11 bases in the middle. Per germline, CDR1 MNHEY and CDR2 SVGEGT. The length of the CDR3 is 15 residues. The CDR3 nucleotides are TGTGCCAGCAGTTACACTGGAGGGTTCAAAAACATTCAGTACTTC. This encodes CASSYTGGFKNIQYF.

This clone has a single count. J is TRBJ1-2 and V is TRBV7-9, with D possibly matching TRBD1 (6 bases). The germline V and J ends were trimmed by 3 bases and 4 bases, with 12 bases remaining between them. Germline lookup yields CDR1 SEHNR and CDR2 FQNEAQ (reference sequence). This CDR3 is built from 14 residues. The CDR3 here is CASSFGDTLYGYTF. The CDR3 region has the DNA TGTGCCAGCAGCTTTGGGGACACCCTCTATGGCTACACCTTC.

The V gene is TRBV4-3, the J gene TRBJ2-2; D is ambiguous. Trimming pared 2 bases from V and 5 bases from J, leaving 12 bases between. This CDR3 region has 15 residues. The germline CDR1 and CDR2 sequences are LGHNA and YSLEER. CDR3 in DNA: TGCGCCAGCAGCCAACGTCTCCCAGAAACCGGGGAGCTGTTTTTT. Its protein product is CASSQRLPETGELFF.

This chain links TRBV7-9 with TRBJ1-1; no definite D call. The germline V and J ends were trimmed by 0 bases and 6 bases, with 11 bases remaining between them. The length of the CDR3 is 14 residues. Germline V lookup: CDR1 SEHNR, CDR2 FQNEAQ (reference sequence). This CDR3 is CASSLAEGVAEAFF. The CDR3 coding sequence is TGTGCCAGCAGCTTAGCAGAAGGAGTAGCTGAAGCTTTCTTT. Complete variable domain (other parts from reference TRBV7-9 and TRBJ1-1): DTGVSQNPRHKITKRGQNVTFRCDPISEHNRLYWYRQTLGQGPEFLTYFQNEAQLEKSRLLSDRFSAERPKGSFSTLEIQRTEQGDSAMYLCASSLAEGVAEAFFGQGTRLTVV.